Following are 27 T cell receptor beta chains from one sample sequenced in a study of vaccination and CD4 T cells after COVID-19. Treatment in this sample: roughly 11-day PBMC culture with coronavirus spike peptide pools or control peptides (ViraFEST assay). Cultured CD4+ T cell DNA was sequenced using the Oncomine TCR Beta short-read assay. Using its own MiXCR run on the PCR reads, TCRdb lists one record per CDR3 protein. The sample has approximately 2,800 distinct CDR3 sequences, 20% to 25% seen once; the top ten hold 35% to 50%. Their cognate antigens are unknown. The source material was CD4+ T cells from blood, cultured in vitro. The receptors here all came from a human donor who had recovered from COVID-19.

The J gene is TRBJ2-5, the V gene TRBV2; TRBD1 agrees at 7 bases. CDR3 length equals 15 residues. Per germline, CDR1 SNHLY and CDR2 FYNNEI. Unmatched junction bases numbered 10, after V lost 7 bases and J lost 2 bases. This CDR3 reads CASIKDRARQETQYF. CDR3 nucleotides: TGTGCCAGCATTAAAGACAGGGCGCGGCAAGAGACCCAGTACTTC.

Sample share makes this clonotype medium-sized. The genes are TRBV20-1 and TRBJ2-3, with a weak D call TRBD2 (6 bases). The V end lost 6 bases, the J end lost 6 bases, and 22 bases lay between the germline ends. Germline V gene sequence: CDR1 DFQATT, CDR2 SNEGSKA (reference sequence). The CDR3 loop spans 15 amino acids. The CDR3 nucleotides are TGCAGTGCCCCGAGCCCCTGGAGGGCGGGGGATACGCAGTATTTT. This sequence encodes CSAPSPWRAGDTQYF.

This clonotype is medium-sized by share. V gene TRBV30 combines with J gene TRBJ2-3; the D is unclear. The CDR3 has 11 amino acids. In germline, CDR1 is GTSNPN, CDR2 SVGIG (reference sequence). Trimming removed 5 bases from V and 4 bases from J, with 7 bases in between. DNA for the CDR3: TGTGCCTGGGGCCTGGCAGATACGCAGTATTTT. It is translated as CAWGLADTQYF.

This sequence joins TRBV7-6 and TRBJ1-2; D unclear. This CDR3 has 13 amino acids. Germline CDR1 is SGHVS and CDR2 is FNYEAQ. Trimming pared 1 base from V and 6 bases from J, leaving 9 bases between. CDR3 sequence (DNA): TGTGCCAGCAGCTTAGTTGGGGTAGATGGCTACACCTTC. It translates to CASSLVGVDGYTF.

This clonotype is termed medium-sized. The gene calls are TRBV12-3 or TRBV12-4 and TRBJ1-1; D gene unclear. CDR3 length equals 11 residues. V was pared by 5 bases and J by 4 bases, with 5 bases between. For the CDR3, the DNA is TGTGCCAGCAGTCTTTCCACTGAAGCTTTCTTT. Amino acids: CASSLSTEAFF.

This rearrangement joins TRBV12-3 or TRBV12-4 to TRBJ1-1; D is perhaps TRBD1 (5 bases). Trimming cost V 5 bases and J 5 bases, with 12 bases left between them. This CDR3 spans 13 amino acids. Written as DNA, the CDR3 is TGTGCCAGCAGTCCCTCAGGGAGGACTGAAGCTTTCTTT. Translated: CASSPSGRTEAFF.

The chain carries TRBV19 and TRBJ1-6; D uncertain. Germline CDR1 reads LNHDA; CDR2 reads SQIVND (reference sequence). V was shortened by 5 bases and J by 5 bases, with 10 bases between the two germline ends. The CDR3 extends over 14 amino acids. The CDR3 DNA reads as TGTGCCAGTAGTCCCGCGAATAATAATTCACCCCTCCACTTT. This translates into CASSPANNNSPLHF. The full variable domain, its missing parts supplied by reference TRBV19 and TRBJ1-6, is DGGITQSPKYLFRKEGQNVTLSCEQNLNHDAMYWYRQDPGQGLRLIYYSQIVNDFQKGDIAEGYSVSREKKESFPLTVTSAQKNPTAFYLCASSPANNNSPLHFGNGTRLTVT.

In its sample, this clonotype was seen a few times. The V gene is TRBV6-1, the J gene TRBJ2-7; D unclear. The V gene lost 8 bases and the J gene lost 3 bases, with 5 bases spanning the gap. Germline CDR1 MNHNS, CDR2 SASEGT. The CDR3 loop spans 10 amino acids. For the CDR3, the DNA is TGTGCCAGCCAGCTCTACGAGCAGTACTTC. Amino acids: CASQLYEQYF.

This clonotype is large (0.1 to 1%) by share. Here the CDR3 DNA reads TGCGCCAGCAGTAGCCAATATTACGCCCCGGACAGGAGTAATGAAAAACTGTTTTTT. Translation: CASSSQYYAPDRSNEKLFF. The genes are TRBV10-2 and TRBJ1-4, with 7 bases identical to TRBD1. V was clipped by 5 bases and J by 4 bases; unmatched bases: 19. Germline assignment: CDR1 WSHSY and CDR2 SAAADI. The CDR3 sequence is 19 residues long.

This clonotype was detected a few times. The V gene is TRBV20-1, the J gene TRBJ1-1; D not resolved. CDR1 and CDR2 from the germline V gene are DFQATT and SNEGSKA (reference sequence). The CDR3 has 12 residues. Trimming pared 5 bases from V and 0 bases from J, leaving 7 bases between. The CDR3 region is CSAPDLNTEAFF. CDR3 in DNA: TGCAGTGCTCCCGACCTGAACACTGAAGCTTTCTTT.

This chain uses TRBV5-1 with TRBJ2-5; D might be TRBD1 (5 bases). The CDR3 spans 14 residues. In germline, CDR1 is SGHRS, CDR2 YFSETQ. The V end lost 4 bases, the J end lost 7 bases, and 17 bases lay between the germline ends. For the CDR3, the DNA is TGCGCCAGCAGCGTAGATGGGGCCCCAGGGACCCAGTACTTC. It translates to CASSVDGAPGTQYF.

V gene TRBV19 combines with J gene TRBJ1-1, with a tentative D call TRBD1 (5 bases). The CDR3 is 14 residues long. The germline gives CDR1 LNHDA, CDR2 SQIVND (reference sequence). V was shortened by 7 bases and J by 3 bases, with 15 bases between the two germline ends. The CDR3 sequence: CASTSTVGDTEAFF. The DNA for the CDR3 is TGTGCCAGTACCTCGACAGTTGGTGACACTGAAGCTTTCTTT. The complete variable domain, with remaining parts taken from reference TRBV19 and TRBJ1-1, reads DGGITQSPKYLFRKEGQNVTLSCEQNLNHDAMYWYRQDPGQGLRLIYYSQIVNDFQKGDIAEGYSVSREKKESFPLTVTSAQKNPTAFYLCASTSTVGDTEAFFGQGTRLTVV.

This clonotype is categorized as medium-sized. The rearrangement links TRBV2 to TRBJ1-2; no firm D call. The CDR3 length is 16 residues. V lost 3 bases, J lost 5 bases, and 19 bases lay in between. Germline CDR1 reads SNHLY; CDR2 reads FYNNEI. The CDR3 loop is CASSDDGRGREYGYTF. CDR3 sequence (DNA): TGTGCCAGCAGTGATGACGGTCGAGGGAGGGAGTATGGCTACACCTTC.

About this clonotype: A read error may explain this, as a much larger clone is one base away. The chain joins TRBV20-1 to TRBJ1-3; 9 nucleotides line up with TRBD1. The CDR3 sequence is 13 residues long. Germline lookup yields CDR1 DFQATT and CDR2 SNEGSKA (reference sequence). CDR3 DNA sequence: TGCAGTGCTTCACAGGGGGCTGGAAACACCACATATTTT. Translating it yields CSASQGAGNTTYF.

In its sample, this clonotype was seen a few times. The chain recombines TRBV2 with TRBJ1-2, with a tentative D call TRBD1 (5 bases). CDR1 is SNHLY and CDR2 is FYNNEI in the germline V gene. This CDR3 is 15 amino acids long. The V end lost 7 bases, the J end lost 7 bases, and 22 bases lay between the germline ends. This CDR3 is CASKSYGGSAAGYTF. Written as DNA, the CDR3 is TGTGCCAGCAAGTCTTATGGGGGATCCGCAGCTGGCTACACCTTC.

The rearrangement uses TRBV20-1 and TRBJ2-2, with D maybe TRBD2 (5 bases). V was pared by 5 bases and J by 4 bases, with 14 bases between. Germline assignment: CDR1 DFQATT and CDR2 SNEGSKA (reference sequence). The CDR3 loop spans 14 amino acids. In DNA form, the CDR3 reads TGCAGTGCTGAGGGCCGACGAGGCACCGGGGAGCTGTTTTTT. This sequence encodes CSAEGRRGTGELFF.

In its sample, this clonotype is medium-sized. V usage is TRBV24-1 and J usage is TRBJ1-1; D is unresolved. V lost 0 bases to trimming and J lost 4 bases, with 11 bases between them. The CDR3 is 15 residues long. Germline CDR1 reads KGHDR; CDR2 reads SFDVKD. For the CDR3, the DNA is TGTGCCACCAGTGATTTGGGCCTTTGGGGCACTGAAGCTTTCTTT. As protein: CATSDLGLWGTEAFF.

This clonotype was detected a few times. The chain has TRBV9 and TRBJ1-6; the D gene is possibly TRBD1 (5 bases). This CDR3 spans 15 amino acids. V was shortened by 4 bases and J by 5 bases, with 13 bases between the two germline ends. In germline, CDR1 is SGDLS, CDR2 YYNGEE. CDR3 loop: CASSPRVGDNSPLHF. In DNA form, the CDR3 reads TGTGCCAGCAGCCCCCGGGTAGGGGATAATTCACCCCTCCACTTT.

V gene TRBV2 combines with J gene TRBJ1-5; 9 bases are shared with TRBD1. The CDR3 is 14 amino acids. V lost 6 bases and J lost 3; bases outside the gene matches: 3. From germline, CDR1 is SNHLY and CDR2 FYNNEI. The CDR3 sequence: CASSRDRDNQPQHF. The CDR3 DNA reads TGTGCCAGCAGCCGGGACAGGGACAATCAGCCCCAGCATTTT.

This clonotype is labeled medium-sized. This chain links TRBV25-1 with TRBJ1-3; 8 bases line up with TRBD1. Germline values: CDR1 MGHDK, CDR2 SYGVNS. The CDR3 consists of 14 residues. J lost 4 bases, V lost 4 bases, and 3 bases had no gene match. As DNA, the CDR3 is TGTGCCAGCAGTGTGGCAGGGGGCGGAAACACCATATATTTT. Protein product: CASSVAGGGNTIYF. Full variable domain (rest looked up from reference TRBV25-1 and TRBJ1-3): EADIYQTPRYLVIGTGKKITLECSQTMGHDKMYWYQQDPGMELHLIHYSYGVNSTEKGDLSSESTVSRIRTEHFPLTLESARPSHTSQYLCASSVAGGGNTIYFGEGSWLTVV.

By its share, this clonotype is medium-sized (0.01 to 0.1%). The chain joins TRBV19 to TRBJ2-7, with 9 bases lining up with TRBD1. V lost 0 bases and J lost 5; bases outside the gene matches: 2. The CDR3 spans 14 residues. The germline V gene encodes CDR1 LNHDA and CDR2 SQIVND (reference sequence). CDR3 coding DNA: TGTGCCAGTAGTATAGAGGACAGGGGCCACGAGCAGTACTTC. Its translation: CASSIEDRGHEQYF.

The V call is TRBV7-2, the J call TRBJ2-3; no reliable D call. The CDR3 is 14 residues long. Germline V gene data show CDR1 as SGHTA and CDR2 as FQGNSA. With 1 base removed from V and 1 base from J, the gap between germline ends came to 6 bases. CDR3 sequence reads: CASSLDSRTDTQYF. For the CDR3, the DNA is TGTGCCAGCAGCTTAGACTCCCGCACAGATACGCAGTATTTT.

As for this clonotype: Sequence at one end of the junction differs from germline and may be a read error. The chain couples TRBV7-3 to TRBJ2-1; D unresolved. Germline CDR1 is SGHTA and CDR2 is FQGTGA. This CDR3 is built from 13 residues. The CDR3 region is CASSLDSHNEQFF. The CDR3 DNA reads TGTGCCAGCAGCTTAGACTCCCACAATGAGCAGTTCTTC.

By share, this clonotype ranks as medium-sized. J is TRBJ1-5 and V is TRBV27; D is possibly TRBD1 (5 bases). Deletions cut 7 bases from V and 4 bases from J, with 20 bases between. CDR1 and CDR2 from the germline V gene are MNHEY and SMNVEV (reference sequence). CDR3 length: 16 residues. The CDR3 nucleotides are TGTGCCAGCACCCAAAGGGAACGGCAGGGTAATCAGCCCCAGCATTTT. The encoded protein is CASTQRERQGNQPQHF.

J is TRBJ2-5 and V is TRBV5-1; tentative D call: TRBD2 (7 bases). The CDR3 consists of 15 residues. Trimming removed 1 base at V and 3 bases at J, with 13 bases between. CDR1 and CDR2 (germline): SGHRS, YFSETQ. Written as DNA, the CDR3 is TGCGCCAGCAGCTTGAGGCTAGGGGGGGAAGAGACCCAGTACTTC. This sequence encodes CASSLRLGGEETQYF. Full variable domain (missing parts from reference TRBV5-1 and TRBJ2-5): KAGVTQTPRYLIKTRGQQVTLSCSPISGHRSVSWYQQTPGQGLQFLFEYFSETQRNKGNFPGRFSGRQFSNSRSEMNVSTLELGDSALYLCASSLRLGGEETQYFGPGTRLLVL.

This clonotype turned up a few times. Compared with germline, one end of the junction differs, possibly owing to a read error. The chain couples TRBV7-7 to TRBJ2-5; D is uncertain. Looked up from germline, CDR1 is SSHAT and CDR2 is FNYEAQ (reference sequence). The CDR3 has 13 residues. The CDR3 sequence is CASSLAPVETQYF. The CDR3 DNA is TGTGCTAGCAGCTTAGCCCCGGTAGAGACCCAGTACTTC.

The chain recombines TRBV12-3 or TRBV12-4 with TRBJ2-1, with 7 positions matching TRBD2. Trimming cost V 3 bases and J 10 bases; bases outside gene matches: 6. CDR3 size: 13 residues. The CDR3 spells CASSFLLLAEQFF. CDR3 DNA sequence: TGTGCCAGCAGTTTTCTCCTACTAGCGGAGCAGTTCTTC.